Following are 21 T cell receptor beta chains from one sample sequenced in a study of T cells in Graves' hyperthyroidism and ophthalmopathy (dated by TCRdb to between 2018 and 2020). The protocol used for the library was multiplex PCR. TCRdb names Illumina HiSeq 2000 as the instrument used. The TCR beta CDR3 regions were amplified from the RNA transcripts. The first round of RT-PCR for the TCR CDR3 was performed with the HTBI primer set and the Qiagen OneStep RT-PCR kit. The public reads were reprocessed in TCRdb via fastp at Q25 and MiXCR, keeping in-frame beta chains. Each entry merges the rows of one CDR3 protein and shows their most common DNA and genes. This sample gives around 620,000 distinct CDR3 sequences in total; 40% to 55% of them show up just once. Jointly, the top ten make up under 20% of the sample. Sequencing input: peripheral blood or thyroid tissue (not recorded which). These receptors all come from an adult woman with Graves' disease, either hyperthyroidism or ophthalmopathy (not recorded which).

The chain uses TRBV7-2 and TRBJ2-5, with D tentatively TRBD2 (7 bases). The V end was cut by 5 bases, the J end by 5 bases, with 18 bases between. The germline gives CDR1 SGHTA, CDR2 FQGNSA. This CDR3 spans 15 amino acids. The CDR3 DNA sequence: TGTGCCAGCAGCGCGACAGGCGGGAGTCGGGAGACCCAGTACTTC. As protein: CASSATGGSRETQYF.

This clonotype has ten or more counts. This chain joins TRBV10-3 and TRBJ1-4; no clear D gene. V was pared by 3 bases and J by 12 bases, with 17 bases between. CDR3 length equals 14 residues. From germline, CDR1 is ENHRY and CDR2 SYGVKD. This CDR3 is CAISESIRVEELFF. The CDR3 DNA follows: TGTGCCATCAGTGAAAGTATAAGGGTCGAGGAACTGTTTTTT.

The CDR3 reads CASNQGGSYEQYF. The CDR3 DNA reads TGTGCCAGCAACCAGGGGGGGTCCTACGAGCAGTACTTC. The V gene is TRBV2, the J gene TRBJ2-7; possibly TRBD1 or TRBD2 for D (7 bases each). The germline V gene encodes CDR1 SNHLY and CDR2 FYNNEI. Trimming left V 7 bases short and J 1 base short, with 11 bases between. There are 13 residues in the CDR3.

In this sample, this clonotype turned up many times. The chain employs TRBV10-3 and TRBJ2-7; 12 nucleotides agree with TRBD2. Germline V gene lookup returns CDR1 ENHRY and CDR2 SYGVKD. V was clipped by 10 bases and J by 6 bases; unmatched bases: 16. The CDR3 is 16 amino acids. Written as DNA, the CDR3 is TGTGCCACCGCGGGGGCTAGCGGGAGGGCCCCTCTCGAGCAGTACTTC. Amino acids: CATAGASGRAPLEQYF.

This clonotype has ten or more counts. The chain employs TRBV7-8 and TRBJ1-5; the match to TRBD1 covers 7 bases. This CDR3 contains 14 residues. V gave up 5 bases and J gave up 2 bases; unmatched junction bases: 3. Germline V CDR1 and CDR2: SGHVS, FQNEAQ. In DNA form, the CDR3 reads TGTGCCAGCAGCGCAACAGGGGGCAATCAGCCCCAGCATTTT. It translates to CASSATGGNQPQHF.

The CDR3 DNA sequence: TGTGCCAGCAGTCCTGACACCGGGGGGGACGAGCAGTACTTC. It specifies CASSPDTGGDEQYF. This chain links TRBV7-9 with TRBJ2-7, with 8 bases fitting TRBD2. The germline V gene has CDR1 SEHNR and CDR2 FQNEAQ (reference sequence). This CDR3 spans 14 amino acids. V dropped 6 bases and J dropped 5; count of bases not matched to a gene: 9.

This clonotype showed up many times. CDR3 protein: CASSPLWTLVSSRNEQYF. CDR3 bases: TGTGCCAGCAGCCCTCTTTGGACCCTGGTTAGTAGCAGGAACGAGCAGTACTTC. The chain recombines TRBV7-8 with TRBJ2-7; D ambiguous. V was pared by 5 bases and J by 5 bases, with 28 bases between. The CDR3 sequence is 18 residues long. Germline CDR1 reads SGHVS; CDR2 reads FQNEAQ.

The sample holds one count of this clonotype. The chain joins TRBV7-9 to TRBJ1-5; no firm D call. This CDR3 is built from 19 residues. The V end lost 6 bases, the J end lost 3 bases, and 27 bases lay between the germline ends. Germline loops: CDR1 SEHNR, CDR2 FQNEAQ (reference sequence). The CDR3 is CASSSSLYVVIGDNQPQHF. CDR3 bases: TGTGCCAGCAGTTCCAGCTTGTATGTCGTAATCGGGGACAATCAGCCCCAGCATTTT.

This clonotype was seen many times. The chain combines TRBV29-1 with TRBJ1-1; D unclear. The CDR3 consists of 10 residues. Germline V gene sequence: CDR1 SQVTM, CDR2 ANQGSEA. Trimming took off 7 bases at V and 7 bases at J, with 10 bases between the two ends. The CDR3 nucleotides read TGCAGCGCCCGGACGGTTGAAGCTTTCTTT. Residues: CSARTVEAFF.

This chain connects TRBV5-1 to TRBJ1-6, with a weak D call TRBD1 (6 bases). The V end was cut by 4 bases, the J end by 7 bases, with 18 bases between. CDR1 and CDR2 (germline): SGHRS, YFSETQ. This CDR3 is 16 amino acids long. The CDR3 protein is CASSKRTGGSNSPLHF. CDR3 nucleotide sequence: TGCGCCAGCAGCAAACGGACCGGGGGCTCAAATTCACCCCTCCACTTT.

This clonotype was detected once. The chain links TRBV25-1 to TRBJ1-1; D perhaps matches TRBD1 (5 bases). V lost 0 bases, J lost 5 bases, and 13 bases lay in between. This CDR3 is built from 15 residues. Germline V gene sequence: CDR1 MGHDK, CDR2 SYGVNS. In nucleotides, the CDR3 is TGTGCCAGCAGTGAATATGCCGGGGGGGGAACTGAAGCTTTCTTT. Protein sequence: CASSEYAGGGTEAFF.

CDR3 DNA sequence: TGTGCCTGGGGCCACCGCTCTGGAAACACCATATATTTT. Its protein product is CAWGHRSGNTIYF. This chain links TRBV30 with TRBJ1-3; D is unresolved. Germline V lookup: CDR1 GTSNPN, CDR2 SVGIG (reference sequence). The CDR3 spans 13 residues. Between the trimmed V and J ends, which lost 5 bases and 0 bases, there was a span of 8 bases. The entire variable domain, with the rest obtained from reference TRBV30 and TRBJ1-3, is as follows: SQTIHQWPATLVQPVGSPLSLECTVEGTSNPNLYWYRQAAGRGLQLLFYSVGIGQISSEVPQNLSASRPQDRQFILSSKKLLLSDSGFYLCAWGHRSGNTIYFGEGSWLTVV.

In its sample, this clonotype was seen once. V and J are TRBV5-6 and TRBJ1-1; D perhaps matches TRBD1 (6 bases). V lost 1 base and J 7 bases, leaving 11 bases between the germline ends. Germline CDR1 is SGHDT and CDR2 is YYEEEE. CDR3 length: 13 residues. The CDR3 sequence is CASSLWTDSEAFF. CDR3 coding DNA: TGTGCCAGCAGCTTGTGGACAGACAGTGAAGCTTTCTTT. The whole variable domain, filled in from reference TRBV5-6 and TRBJ1-1, reads DAGVTQSPTHLIKTRGQQVTLRCSPKSGHDTVSWYQQALGQGPQFIFQYYEEEERQRGNFPDRFSGHQFPNYSSELNVNALLLGDSALYLCASSLWTDSEAFFGQGTRLTVV.

This clonotype appeared a few times. This chain connects TRBV29-1 to TRBJ2-5, with TRBD1 matching 7 bases. The CDR3 contains 13 residues. The junction had 9 bases not matched to a gene; V was cut back by 6 bases and J by 5 bases. The V gene's germline CDR1 is SQVTM and CDR2 ANQGSEA. CDR3 in DNA: TGCAGCGTCAGACAGGGTACGGGCGAGACCCAGTACTTC. Protein product: CSVRQGTGETQYF.

In its sample, this clonotype was seen many times. The chain couples TRBV2 to TRBJ1-2; the D gene is possibly TRBD1 (5 bases). The germline V gene has CDR1 SNHLY and CDR2 FYNNEI. With 4 bases removed from V and 4 bases from J, the gap between germline ends came to 13 bases. The CDR3 is made up of 14 amino acids. As DNA, the CDR3 is TGTGCCAGCAGTGGGGTGGGGGTCAGCTATGGCTACACCTTC. Translating it yields CASSGVGVSYGYTF. The whole variable domain, remainder taken from reference TRBV2 and TRBJ1-2, is EPEVTQTPSHQVTQMGQEVILRCVPISNHLYFYWYRQILGQKVEFLVSFYNNEISEKSEIFDDQFSVERPDGSNFTLKIRSTKLEDSAMYFCASSGVGVSYGYTFGSGTRLTVV.

Points on this clonotype: This could be a read error, since a much larger clone is one nucleotide away. The CDR3 spells CASSVGRAGYEQYF. In nucleotides, the CDR3 is TGTGCCAGCAGTGTTGGGAGGGCGGGATACGAGCAGTACTTC. The gene calls are TRBV2 and TRBJ2-7; TRBD2 aligns across 7 bases. Looked up from germline, CDR1 is SNHLY and CDR2 is FYNNEI. V shed 4 bases and J 4 bases; nucleotides not matched to a gene: 7. CDR3 size: 14 residues.

As to this clonotype: The junction departs from germline at one end; a sequencing error may be responsible. The gene calls are TRBV10-3 and TRBJ1-4, with no clear D. This CDR3 contains 14 residues. Germline CDR1 reads ENHRY; CDR2 reads SYGVKD. The CDR3 DNA reads TGTGCCAGCAGTCACCTGAGGTGGGATGAAAAACTGTTTTTT. This translates into CASSHLRWDEKLFF.

The chain combines TRBV15 with TRBJ2-2; a weak D match, TRBD1 (6 bases). Trimming shortened V by 3 bases and J by 4 bases, and 15 bases separated the two germline ends. The germline gives CDR1 LNHNV, CDR2 YYDKDF (reference sequence). The CDR3 contains 16 residues. The CDR3 is CATSRYRDISTGELFF. CDR3 DNA: TGTGCCACCAGCAGGTACCGGGACATTTCCACCGGGGAGCTGTTTTTT.

This clonotype was counted ten times or more. The genes are TRBV5-6 and TRBJ2-7; D is unclear. CDR1 and CDR2 from the germline V gene are SGHDT and YYEEEE. V lost 4 bases and J lost 1, with 9 bases in between. This CDR3 is built from 13 residues. The CDR3 DNA sequence: TGTGCCAGCAGCCGCTCAATGTCCTACGAGCAGTACTTC. This gives the protein CASSRSMSYEQYF.

The chain joins TRBV10-3 to TRBJ2-2; 12 bases fit TRBD2. The CDR3 is 18 amino acids. Germline CDR1 and CDR2: ENHRY and SYGVKD. The V and J ends lost 7 bases and 0 bases, in that order; junction bases with no gene match: 9. The CDR3 region has the DNA TGTGCCATCAACCCGGGACTAGCGGGCGGAACGAACACCGGGGAGCTGTTTTTT. Amino acids: CAINPGLAGGTNTGELFF.

The rearrangement joins TRBV13 to TRBJ2-3; 10 positions match TRBD1. Germline CDR1 reads PRHDT; CDR2 reads FYEKMQ (reference sequence). The junction had 12 bases not matched to a gene; V was cut back by 6 bases and J by 6 bases. CDR3 length equals 16 residues. CDR3 sequence reads: CASSRKTGGARDTQYF. CDR3 in DNA: TGTGCCAGCAGTCGCAAGACAGGGGGCGCGCGGGATACGCAGTATTTT.